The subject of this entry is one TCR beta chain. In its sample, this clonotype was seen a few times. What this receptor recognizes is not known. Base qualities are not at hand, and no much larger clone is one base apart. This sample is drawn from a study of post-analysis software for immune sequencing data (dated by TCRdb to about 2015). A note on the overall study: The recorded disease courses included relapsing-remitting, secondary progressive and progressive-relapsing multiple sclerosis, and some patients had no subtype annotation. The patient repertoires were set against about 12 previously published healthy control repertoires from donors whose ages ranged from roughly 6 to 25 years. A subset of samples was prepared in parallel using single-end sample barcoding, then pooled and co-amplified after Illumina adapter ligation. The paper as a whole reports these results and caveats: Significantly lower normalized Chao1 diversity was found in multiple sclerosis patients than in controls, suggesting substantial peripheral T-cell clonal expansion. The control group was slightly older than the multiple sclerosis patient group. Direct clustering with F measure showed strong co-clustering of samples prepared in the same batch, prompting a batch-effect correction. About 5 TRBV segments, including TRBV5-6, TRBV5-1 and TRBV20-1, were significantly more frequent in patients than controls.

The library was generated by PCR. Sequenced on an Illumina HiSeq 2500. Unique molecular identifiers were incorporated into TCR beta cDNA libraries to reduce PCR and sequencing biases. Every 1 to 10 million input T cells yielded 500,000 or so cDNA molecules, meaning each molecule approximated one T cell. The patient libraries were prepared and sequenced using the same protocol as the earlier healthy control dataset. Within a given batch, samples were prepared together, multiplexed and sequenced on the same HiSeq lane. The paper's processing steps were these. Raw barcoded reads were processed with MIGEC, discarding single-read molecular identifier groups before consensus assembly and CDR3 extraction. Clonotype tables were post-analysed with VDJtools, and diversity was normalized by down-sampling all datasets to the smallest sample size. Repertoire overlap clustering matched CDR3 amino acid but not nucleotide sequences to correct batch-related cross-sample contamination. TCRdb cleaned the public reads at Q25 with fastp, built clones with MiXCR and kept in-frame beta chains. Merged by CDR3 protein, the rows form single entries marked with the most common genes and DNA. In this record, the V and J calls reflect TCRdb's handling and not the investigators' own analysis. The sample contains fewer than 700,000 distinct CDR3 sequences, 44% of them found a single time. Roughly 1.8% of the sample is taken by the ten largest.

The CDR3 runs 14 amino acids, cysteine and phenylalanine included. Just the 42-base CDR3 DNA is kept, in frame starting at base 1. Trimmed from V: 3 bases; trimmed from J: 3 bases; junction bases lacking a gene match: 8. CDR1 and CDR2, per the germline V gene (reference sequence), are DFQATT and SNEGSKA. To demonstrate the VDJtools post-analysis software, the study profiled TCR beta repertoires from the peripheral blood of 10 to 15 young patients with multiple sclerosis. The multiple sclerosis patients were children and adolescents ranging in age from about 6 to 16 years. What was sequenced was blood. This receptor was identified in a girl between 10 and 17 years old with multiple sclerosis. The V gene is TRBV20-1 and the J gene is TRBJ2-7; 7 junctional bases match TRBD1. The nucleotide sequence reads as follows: TGCAGTGCTAGGTATGGACAGGCAAACTACGAGCAGTACTTC. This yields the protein CSARYGQANYEQYF.